The entry below gives a single TCR beta chain sequence along with its context. The record originates from a study of blood T cell repertoires in COVID-19. Libraries were prepared by immunoSEQ multiplex PCR; TCRdb keeps only in-frame clonotypes and omits some of them. The repertoire holds roughly 250,000 clones, with about 87% as singletons. The ends lost 5 bases at V and 5 bases at J; junction bases unmatched: 9. Germline V gives CDR1 LNHNV, CDR2 YYDKDF (reference sequence). The CDR3 is 15 residues long. The source material was PBMCs or T cells enriched from blood (not recorded which). The genes are TRBV15 and TRBJ2-5, with TRBD1 matching 9 bases. This sequence was found in a woman aged 45-60 years who had recovered from COVID-19. The CDR3 spells CATSARDREGETQYF. CDR3 coding DNA: TGTGCCACCAGCGCCCGGGACAGGGAGGGGGAGACCCAGTACTTC.